This T cell receptor (beta chain) stems from a study of T cells in Graves' hyperthyroidism and ophthalmopathy. The CDR3 totals 16 residues. The germline V gene has CDR1 LNHDA and CDR2 SQIVND (reference sequence). The junction had 3 bases not matched to a gene; V was cut back by 3 bases and J by 0 bases. Source material for PBMCs was around 10 ml fresh peripheral blood. This clonotype was seen more than once but under ten times. Amplification of TCR beta CDR3 regions was performed using RNA transcripts as template. Researchers ran a first-round RT-PCR on the TCR CDR3 using the HTBI primer set. TCRdb reprocessed the multiplex PCR reads via MiXCR and lists one record per CDR3 protein. Altogether about 360,000 distinct CDR3 sequences are present, approximately 13% being singletons, with the ten largest covering roughly 9.2%.

The chain employs TRBV19 and TRBJ2-1, with 9 bases fitting TRBD2. This clonotype was obtained from a woman between 18 and 30 years old with Graves' hyperthyroidism. Sequenced: blood. CDR3 DNA sequence: TGTGCCAGTAGTATCTATAGCGGGAGCTCCTACAATGAGCAGTTCTTC. This gives the protein CASSIYSGSSYNEQFF.